Presented here are 31 T cell receptor beta chains from one specimen sequenced in a study of blood T cell repertoires in COVID-19. TCRdb's table, derived via immunoSEQ multiplex PCR, lists solely in-frame clones and lacks some. The sample includes roughly 150,000 clones, roughly 80% of them seen just once. Material for sequencing was peripheral blood. These receptors were collected from a woman older than 75 with acute or convalescent COVID-19.

The chain couples TRBV29-1 to TRBJ2-2; D is unresolved. From germline, CDR1 is SQVTM and CDR2 ANQGSEA. The CDR3 extends over 11 amino acids. Trimming removed 4 bases from V and 5 bases from J, with 5 bases in between. The CDR3 region is CSVAQTGELFF. The CDR3 region has the DNA TGCAGCGTTGCCCAGACCGGGGAGCTGTTTTTT.

V gene TRBV19 combines with J gene TRBJ2-3, with D perhaps matching TRBD2 (6 bases). V gave up 3 bases and J gave up 3 bases, with 13 bases separating them. There are 15 residues in the CDR3. The germline V gene has CDR1 LNHDA and CDR2 SQIVND (reference sequence). The DNA for the CDR3 is TGTGCCAGTAGTATCGAGAATAGCGGTACAGATACGCAGTATTTT. It is translated as CASSIENSGTDTQYF.

The chain combines TRBV28 with TRBJ2-7; TRBD1 agrees at 9 bases. V was pared by 9 bases and J by 0 bases, with 6 bases of the junction left unmatched. The germline V gene has CDR1 MDHEN and CDR2 SYDVKM. This CDR3 has 14 residues. This chain's CDR3 is CASAGTGSSYEQYF. CDR3 sequence (DNA): TGTGCCAGTGCCGGGACAGGGAGCTCCTACGAGCAGTACTTC.

This chain links TRBV2 with TRBJ1-2, with D possibly matching TRBD1 (5 bases). The CDR3 sequence is 13 residues long. V was pared by 3 bases and J by 8 bases, with 13 bases between. Germline CDR1 and CDR2: SNHLY and FYNNEI. CDR3 in DNA: TGTGCCAGCAGTGAGGTCAGGGCGGGAGGCTACACCTTC. Translation: CASSEVRAGGYTF.

The chain joins TRBV18 to TRBJ2-7; tentative D call: TRBD2 (6 bases). Germline CDR1 is KGHSH and CDR2 is LQKENI. V dropped 0 bases and J dropped 2 bases, with 11 bases sitting between them. The CDR3 runs to 15 residues. The CDR3 spells CASSPPGGGPYEQYF. CDR3 sequence (DNA): TGTGCCAGCTCACCACCGGGGGGAGGCCCCTACGAGCAGTACTTC.

The CDR3 region is CAISPGTSGGRTYEQYF. The CDR3 DNA is TGTGCCATCAGCCCCGGGACTAGCGGGGGGCGTACCTACGAGCAGTACTTC. The chain recombines TRBV10-3 with TRBJ2-7; TRBD2 agrees at 15 bases. Germline loops: CDR1 ENHRY, CDR2 SYGVKD. V lost 6 bases to trimming and J lost 2 bases; unmatched junction nucleotides: 8. The CDR3 extends over 17 amino acids.

The rearrangement links TRBV27 to TRBJ1-4, with 8 positions matching TRBD1. Germline V gene data show CDR1 as MNHEY and CDR2 as SMNVEV (reference sequence). The CDR3 has 14 amino acids. V shed 6 bases, J shed 8 bases, and the junction held 8 bases outside the gene matches. The DNA of the CDR3 is TGTGCCAGCAGCCGGGGGACAGGTGCGGAAAAACTGTTTTTT. Residues: CASSRGTGAEKLFF.

In this sample, this clone turned up a few times. The V and J genes are TRBV4-1 and TRBJ2-7; a weak D match, TRBD1 (6 bases). Trimming cost V 1 base and J 2 bases, with 24 bases left between them. The CDR3 runs to 19 residues. Germline V gives CDR1 MGHRA, CDR2 YSYEKL. CDR3 nucleotides: TGCGCCAGCAGCCAAGGGGTGTGGGCAGCTCGCCGGACAGCCTACGAGCAGTACTTC. This gives the protein CASSQGVWAARRTAYEQYF.

This chain connects TRBV5-1 to TRBJ2-2; 12 bases agree with TRBD2. V trimming: 3 bases; J trimming: 6 bases; junction bases outside the gene matches: 6. This CDR3 has 16 residues. CDR1 and CDR2 (germline): SGHRS, YFSETQ. CDR3 sequence: CASSYTSGGHSGELFF. The DNA for the CDR3 is TGCGCCAGCAGCTACACTAGCGGGGGGCACTCCGGGGAGCTGTTTTTT.

This clone appeared a few times. The V and J genes are TRBV6-2 or TRBV6-3 and TRBJ2-6; 12 positions agree with TRBD1. CDR3 length equals 18 residues. After removal of 5 bases from V and 2 bases from J, the junction contained 7 bases not matched to a gene. Germline CDR1 is MNHEY and CDR2 is SVGEGT. DNA for the CDR3: TGTGCCAGCAGTCCCTTGGGACAGGGGGCCCCTGGGGCCAACGTCCTGACTTTC. This translates into CASSPLGQGAPGANVLTF.

V gene TRBV18 combines with J gene TRBJ1-1, with 7 bases aligning to TRBD1. V lost 5 bases to trimming and J lost 6 bases; unmatched junction nucleotides: 12. The CDR3 totals 15 residues. Germline CDR1 KGHSH, CDR2 LQKENI. The chain's CDR3 is CASSSEQGLVAEAFF. CDR3 DNA sequence: TGTGCCAGCTCATCCGAACAGGGGTTGGTCGCTGAAGCTTTCTTT. Looking up the rest from reference TRBV18 and TRBJ1-1 gives the full variable domain: NAGVMQNPRHLVRRRGQEARLRCSPMKGHSHVYWYRQLPEEGLKFMVYLQKENIIDESGMPKERFSAEFPKEGPSILRIQQVVRGDSAAYFCASSSEQGLVAEAFFGQGTRLTVV.

This rearrangement joins TRBV30 to TRBJ1-4; the D gene is possibly TRBD1 (5 bases). Germline CDR1 is GTSNPN and CDR2 is SVGIG (reference sequence). Trimming cost V 3 bases and J 5 bases, with 13 bases left between them. The CDR3 extends over 14 amino acids. CDR3 loop: CAWRIDSVNEKLFF. The CDR3 DNA reads TGTGCCTGGAGGATCGACAGCGTCAATGAAAAACTGTTTTTT.

The J gene is TRBJ1-5, the V gene TRBV12-3 or TRBV12-4; D might be TRBD1 (5 bases). The CDR3 is made up of 13 amino acids. The V and J ends lost 2 bases and 5 bases respectively, with 7 bases between them. The CDR3 bases are TGTGCCAGCAGTTTACGCAGGGATCAGCCCCAGCATTTT. This codes for CASSLRRDQPQHF.

The chain employs TRBV6-5 and TRBJ1-4, with 7 bases lining up with TRBD1. Trimming removed 6 bases from V and 7 bases from J; junction bases left unmatched: 8. The CDR3 sequence is 14 residues long. Per the germline V gene, CDR1 is MNHEY and CDR2 is SVGAGI. The CDR3 DNA sequence: TGTGCCAGCAGGGGAACAGGGGCCGGTGAAAAACTGTTTTTT. It yields the protein CASRGTGAGEKLFF.

The chain joins TRBV11-2 to TRBJ1-1; D is unresolved. Germline assignment: CDR1 SGHAT and CDR2 FQNNGV. V lost 5 bases and J lost 1, with 11 bases in between. CDR3 length: 14 amino acids. The CDR3 is CASSPTVQNTEAFF. In DNA form, the CDR3 reads TGTGCCAGCAGCCCCACAGTACAGAACACTGAAGCTTTCTTT.

The gene calls are TRBV10-2 and TRBJ2-2; 7 nucleotides line up with TRBD2. The CDR3 contains 15 residues. With V trimmed by 4 bases and J by 0 bases, 2 bases remained unmatched. Germline assignment: CDR1 WSHSY and CDR2 SAAADI. The DNA of the CDR3 is TGCGCCAGCAGTGTTCGGGAGGCGAACACCGGGGAGCTGTTTTTT. Its protein is CASSVREANTGELFF.

This clone has just one count. This chain links TRBV27 with TRBJ1-4; 9 positions agree with TRBD1. Germline V lookup: CDR1 MNHEY, CDR2 SMNVEV (reference sequence). The CDR3 contains 14 residues. With V trimmed by 3 bases and J by 7 bases, 3 bases remained unmatched. CDR3 amino acids: CASSLTGGGEKLFF. In DNA form, the CDR3 reads TGTGCCAGCAGTTTGACAGGGGGTGGTGAAAAACTGTTTTTT.

V usage is TRBV11-1 and J usage is TRBJ1-1, with unresolved D. The V gene's germline CDR1 is SGHAT and CDR2 FQDESV (reference sequence). The CDR3 is 13 residues long. V gave up 5 bases and J gave up 4 bases, with 11 bases separating them. The CDR3 loop is CASSLLPGTEAFF. CDR3 coding DNA: TGTGCCAGCAGCCTTCTGCCGGGCACTGAAGCTTTCTTT.

V gene TRBV24-1 combines with J gene TRBJ2-5; weak D call: TRBD1 (5 bases). Germline values: CDR1 KGHDR, CDR2 SFDVKD. The ends were cut back, 3 bases at V and 4 bases at J, with 11 bases in the middle. The CDR3 is 14 amino acids. CDR3 nucleotide sequence: TGTGCCACCAGTGATCAGGGTGGAGCAGAGACCCAGTACTTC. Protein: CATSDQGGAETQYF.

This rearrangement joins TRBV7-2 to TRBJ2-3, with 13 positions matching TRBD2. The CDR3 is 16 amino acids. Germline V lookup: CDR1 SGHTA, CDR2 FQGNSA. V lost 5 bases, J lost 3 bases, and 5 bases stayed unmatched. The DNA of the CDR3 is TGTGCCAGCAGCCGGACTAGCGGGGGAGGGACAGATACGCAGTATTTT. Translating gives CASSRTSGGGTDTQYF. Supplemented by reference TRBV7-2 and TRBJ2-3, the full variable domain reads GAGVSQSPSNKVTEKGKDVELRCDPISGHTALYWYRQSLGQGLEFLIYFQGNSAPDKSGLPSDRFSAERTGGSVSTLTIQRTQQEDSAVYLCASSRTSGGGTDTQYFGPGTRLTVL.

The gene calls are TRBV6-5 and TRBJ2-5; D is possibly TRBD1 (6 bases). The ends were cut back, 5 bases at V and 4 bases at J, with 17 bases in the middle. This CDR3 is built from 15 residues. CDR1 and CDR2 from the germline V gene are MNHEY and SVGAGI. CDR3 loop: CASSHVLGAGETQYF. The CDR3 DNA follows: TGTGCCAGCAGTCACGTGTTGGGGGCTGGAGAGACCCAGTACTTC.

The chain joins TRBV4-2 to TRBJ2-7; D is possibly TRBD1 (6 bases). With 0 bases removed from V and 3 bases from J, the gap between germline ends came to 9 bases. The CDR3 is 14 amino acids. Germline-derived CDR1 and CDR2 are LGHNA and YNFKEQ. DNA of the CDR3: TGTGCCAGCAGCCAAGATAGGGACAACTACGAGCAGTACTTC. Translated, it gives CASSQDRDNYEQYF.

The rearrangement uses TRBV6-1 and TRBJ2-1; D might be TRBD1 (6 bases). Trimming took off 2 bases at V and 4 bases at J, with 6 bases between the two ends. Germline lookup yields CDR1 MNHNS and CDR2 SASEGT. CDR3 size: 13 residues. The CDR3 DNA reads as TGTGCCAGCAGTGAAAGGGGGTACAATGAGCAGTTCTTC. As protein: CASSERGYNEQFF.

The rearrangement links TRBV7-8 to TRBJ1-4; D not resolved. CDR1 and CDR2 (germline): SGHVS, FQNEAQ. This CDR3 contains 15 residues. Trimming cost V 1 base and J 4 bases, with 10 bases left between them. The CDR3: CASSLGDTYNEKLFF. The CDR3 region has the DNA TGTGCCAGCAGCTTAGGAGACACCTATAATGAAAAACTGTTTTTT.

The chain uses TRBV6-1 and TRBJ2-7; 10 nucleotides match TRBD1. CDR3 length equals 17 residues. Trimming removed 2 bases from V and 7 bases from J; junction bases left unmatched: 14. Per germline, CDR1 MNHNS and CDR2 SASEGT. For the CDR3, the DNA is TGTGCCAGCAGTGAAATGCCTTTTGGGACAGGGGTGCGGGAGCAGTACTTC. Protein product: CASSEMPFGTGVREQYF.

The chain combines TRBV7-2 with TRBJ2-3; 7 positions agree with TRBD2. CDR1 and CDR2 from the germline V gene are SGHTA and FQGNSA. The V and J ends lost 2 bases and 1 base, in that order; junction bases with no gene match: 3. The CDR3 is made up of 15 amino acids. The CDR3 DNA reads TGTGCCAGCAGCTTAATGGGAGGGGGCACAGATACGCAGTATTTT. Translating it yields CASSLMGGGTDTQYF.

J is TRBJ1-5 and V is TRBV19, with D uncertain. Trimming took off 1 base at V and 0 bases at J, with 10 bases between the two ends. The germline gives CDR1 LNHDA, CDR2 SQIVND (reference sequence). This CDR3 is built from 16 residues. CDR3 in DNA: TGTGCCAGTAGTATAGTTGGAGGAAATAGCAATCAGCCCCAGCATTTT. Its translation is CASSIVGGNSNQPQHF.

CDR3 nucleotide sequence: TGCGCCAGCAGGGGGCGAGACACCGGGGAGCTGTTTTTT. Translation: CASRGRDTGELFF. The chain links TRBV5-1 to TRBJ2-2, with a weak D call TRBD1 (5 bases). The CDR3 is 13 residues long. Between the trimmed V and J ends, which lost 5 bases and 3 bases, there was a span of 8 bases. Germline V gene sequence: CDR1 SGHRS, CDR2 YFSETQ.

The chain carries TRBV29-1 and TRBJ1-1, with D hard to call. The CDR3 loop spans 13 amino acids. V was trimmed by 7 bases and J by 0 bases, leaving 12 bases between them. Germline values: CDR1 SQVTM, CDR2 ANQGSEA. The CDR3 DNA is TGCAGCGGAAGGGCGGAGGTGAACACTGAAGCTTTCTTT. This translates into CSGRAEVNTEAFF.

J is TRBJ1-2 and V is TRBV29-1; perhaps TRBD1 as D (6 bases). This CDR3 comprises 14 residues. Trimming took 4 bases from V and 8 from J, leaving 20 bases between them. Germline assignment: CDR1 SQVTM and CDR2 ANQGSEA. In DNA form, the CDR3 reads TGCAGCGTTGGGTCCTTAGGACAGAACTTCGGCTACACCTTC. Protein product: CSVGSLGQNFGYTF. The full variable domain, rest sourced from reference TRBV29-1 and TRBJ1-2, is SAVISQKPSRDICQRGTSLTIQCQVDSQVTMMFWYRQQPGQSLTLIATANQGSEATYESGFVIDKFPISRPNLTFSTLTVSNMSPEDSSIYLCSVGSLGQNFGYTFGSGTRLTVV.

This chain links TRBV28 with TRBJ1-1; D unresolved. There are 13 residues in the CDR3. Germline V gives CDR1 MDHEN, CDR2 SYDVKM. Trimming left V 3 bases short and J 4 bases short, with 9 bases between. The CDR3 is CASSFLSGTEAFF. Here the CDR3 DNA reads TGTGCCAGCAGTTTTCTTTCGGGCACTGAAGCTTTCTTT.